This T cell receptor (beta chain) was profiled in a study of T-cell reconstitution after alpha-beta-depleted transplantation in children. Study findings and constraints: Once a year had passed after transplant, T-cell counts and diversity came mostly from newly produced T cells.

The CDR3 sequence is 16 residues long. With V trimmed by 5 bases and J by 0 bases, 7 bases remained unmatched. Germline CDR1 reads SGHVS; CDR2 reads FNYEAQ. Concerning this clonotype: What it binds is unknown.

Construction of the TCRbeta library involved unique molecular identifiers. TCRdb reanalysed the PCR reads using MiXCR and keeps one entry per CDR3 protein. The data hold 440,000 or so distinct CDR3 sequences, with roughly two fifths observed a single time. The chain recombines TRBV7-6 with TRBJ2-3; 8 positions match TRBD2. The TCR originated in a girl aged 2 to 9 with aplastic anemia, due to receive a stem cell transplant. Here the sequenced sample was PBMCs, taken before TCRalphabeta/CD19-depleted stem cell transplant. The CDR3 DNA follows: TGTGCCAGCAGCACTCGACTAGCGAGTAGCACAGATACGCAGTATTTT. Its protein product is CASSTRLASSTDTQYF.